This T cell receptor beta chain was documented in a study of T cells after yellow fever vaccination. General study findings and limits: Although most clonotypes did not, a small share appeared in both CD4 and CD8 compartments.

From the 5' RACE reads, TCRdb called clonotypes with MiXCR, one entry per CDR3 protein. The sample carries 300,000 or so distinct CDR3 sequences, around 3.9% recorded once. This clonotype was recorded many times. What it binds is unknown. Sequenced material: PBMCs, taken 5 days after the yellow fever booster vaccination. The receptor was isolated from a man younger than 35 who received the YFV17D yellow fever vaccine.

CDR3 sequence: CASVGGRVTEAFF. The CDR3 DNA is TGTGCCAGCGTCGGGGGGCGGGTCACTGAAGCTTTCTTT. This chain connects TRBV7-2 to TRBJ1-1; a weak D match, TRBD1 (6 bases). V lost 8 bases and J 4 bases, leaving 14 bases between the germline ends. The germline V gene encodes CDR1 SGHTA and CDR2 FQGNSA. There are 13 residues in the CDR3.